Shown below are 25 T cell receptor beta chains from a single sample sequenced in a study of shared clonotypes between healthy human individuals (dated by TCRdb to 2018 to 2020). The library was obtained by the immunoSEQ multiplex PCR assay. Held by TCRdb, this immuneACCESS table contains in-frame sequences only and omits some clones. Under half of the omission traces to an unresolved V gene where checked; the cause of the rest is unknown. Across this sample there are some 2.1 million clones, with 85% to 95% seen only once. Together, the top ten hold more than 0.1% of the sample. Sequenced: naive CD4+ T cells sorted from blood. The cell subset or site label on this specimen signifies: CD45RA+ positively selected. Receptor source: a man younger than 30 in good health.

The rearrangement links TRBV12-2 to TRBJ2-2; the D call TRBD1 from the table was never checked on the DNA. TRBV12-2 is listed as a pseudogene. The CDR3 loop spans 15 amino acids. The CDR3 bases are TGTGCAAGTCGTTGGGACAACGCGAACACCGGGGAGCTGTTTTTT. It codes for CASRWDNANTGELFF.

The rearrangement uses TRBV10-3 and TRBJ2-1; 10 bases are shared with TRBD1. CDR3 length: 16 amino acids. CDR1 is ENHRY and CDR2 is SYGVKD in the germline V gene. Trimming took 10 bases from V and 5 from J; bases not matched to a gene: 14. DNA of the CDR3: TGTGCCACCCACCAAAGGGGGACAGGGGTCGACAATGAGCAGTTCTTC. Amino acids: CATHQRGTGVDNEQFF.

V usage is TRBV10-1 and J usage is TRBJ1-1; possible D gene TRBD1, 5 bases. The CDR3 is 14 amino acids. The germline V gene encodes CDR1 WNHNN and CDR2 SYGVQD (reference sequence). The germline V and J ends were trimmed by 3 bases and 4 bases, with 12 bases remaining between them. The CDR3 bases are TGCGCCAGCAGTGATTCATACGGGGGCACTGAAGCTTTCTTT. Protein: CASSDSYGGTEAFF.

This sequence joins TRBV27 and TRBJ1-6; unclear D gene. There are 14 residues in the CDR3. The V gene's germline CDR1 is MNHEY and CDR2 SMNVEV (reference sequence). Between the trimmed V and J ends, which lost 6 bases and 1 base, there was a span of 7 bases. CDR3 nucleotides: TGTGCCAGCAGCATGGGGTCCTATAATTCACCCCTCCACTTT. This encodes CASSMGSYNSPLHF.

This chain links TRBV4-3 with TRBJ2-1, with TRBD2 as a possible D gene (6 bases). This CDR3 region has 16 residues. Germline V CDR1 and CDR2: LGHNA, YSLEER. Trimming cost V 0 bases and J 0 bases, with 9 bases left between them. CDR3 residues: CASSQEAGSSYNEQFF. The CDR3, as DNA: TGCGCCAGCAGCCAAGAAGCCGGGAGCTCCTACAATGAGCAGTTCTTC.

CDR3 protein: CASSPDQGFAVNEKLFF. The DNA for the CDR3 is TGTGCCAGCAGCCCGGATCAGGGATTCGCGGTTAATGAAAAACTGTTTTTT. The chain links TRBV7-8 to TRBJ1-4; possibly TRBD1 for D (5 bases). This CDR3 region has 17 residues. The germline gives CDR1 SGHVS, CDR2 FQNEAQ. The V end was cut by 5 bases, the J end by 4 bases, with 20 bases between.

To note about this clone: This may arise from a read error, as a much more abundant clone is one base away. The rearrangement links TRBV6-1 to TRBJ1-1; D gene uncertain. CDR3 size: 13 residues. From germline, CDR1 is MNHNS and CDR2 SASEGT. Trimming stripped 5 bases from V and 0 bases from J, with 7 bases between. The CDR3 DNA is TGTGCCAGCAGTTCCAGGATGAACACTGAAGCTTTCTTT. Amino acid sequence: CASSSRMNTEAFF.

The chain carries TRBV28 and TRBJ1-2; tentatively, D is TRBD1 (5 bases). Trimming left V 3 bases short and J 4 bases short, with 12 bases between. CDR3 size: 14 residues. Looked up from germline, CDR1 is MDHEN and CDR2 is SYDVKM. The CDR3 nucleotides read TGTGCCAGCAGTTTGCCAGATGGGGGCTATGGCTACACCTTC. Encoded protein: CASSLPDGGYGYTF.

About this clone itself: This clone may be a read error of a much larger clone one base away. The J gene is TRBJ2-5, the V gene TRBV11-1; no reliable D call. Looked up from germline, CDR1 is SGHAT and CDR2 is FQDESV (reference sequence). CDR3 length: 11 residues. Trimming shortened V by 2 bases and J by 5 bases, and 3 bases separated the two germline ends. The CDR3 loop is CASSLKETQYF. CDR3 coding DNA: TGTGCCAGCAGCTTAAAGGAGACCCAGTACTTC. Filled out from reference TRBV11-1 and TRBJ2-5, the complete variable domain reads EAEVAQSPRYKITEKSQAVAFWCDPISGHATLYWYRQILGQGPELLVQFQDESVVDDSQLPKDRFSAERLKGVDSTLKIQPAELGDSAMYLCASSLKETQYFGPGTRLLVL.

The chain is built from TRBV6-6 and TRBJ1-5; D might be TRBD1 (6 bases). V gave up 7 bases and J gave up 5 bases, with 12 bases separating them. CDR3 length: 13 amino acids. Germline V gene lookup returns CDR1 MNHNY and CDR2 SVGAGI (reference sequence). The CDR3 DNA reads as TGTGCCAGCATTTCTGGGGGCGATCAGCCCCAGCATTTT. Its translation: CASISGGDQPQHF.

This chain links TRBV27 with TRBJ1-2; no definite D call. V lost 4 bases to trimming and J lost 8 bases, with 14 bases between them. Germline CDR1 and CDR2: MNHEY and SMNVEV (reference sequence). The CDR3 covers 13 residues. This CDR3 is CASSSRAQLGYTF. CDR3 in DNA: TGTGCCAGCAGTTCGCGGGCCCAGTTGGGCTACACCTTC.

This clone was observed a single time. The CDR3 is CASSKRSGYEQYF. CDR3 bases: TGCGCCAGCAGTAAGCGATCAGGGTACGAGCAGTACTTC. This chain links TRBV10-1 with TRBJ2-7, with a tentative D call TRBD1 (5 bases). Germline CDR1 reads WNHNN; CDR2 reads SYGVQD (reference sequence). The CDR3 totals 13 residues. Trimming stripped 5 bases from V and 4 bases from J, with 12 bases between.

The gene calls are TRBV19 and TRBJ2-3; perhaps D is TRBD1 or TRBD2 (5 bases each). CDR1 is LNHDA, CDR2 SQIVND, per germline (reference sequence). The CDR3 extends over 15 amino acids. The V end lost 5 bases, the J end lost 0 bases, and 12 bases lay between the germline ends. CDR3 in DNA: TGTGCCAGTAGTTGGAGGACATTCAGCACAGATACGCAGTATTTT. Translation gives CASSWRTFSTDTQYF.

V usage is TRBV6-1 and J usage is TRBJ1-2, with D tentatively TRBD1 (5 bases). The CDR3 contains 15 residues. The V gene's germline CDR1 is MNHNS and CDR2 SASEGT. The V end lost 2 bases, the J end lost 1 base, and 11 bases lay between the germline ends. The CDR3 sequence: CASSESSGLNYGYTF. CDR3 sequence (DNA): TGTGCCAGCAGTGAATCGTCGGGACTTAACTATGGCTACACCTTC.

Details on this clone: The sample carries other DNA sequences with the same CDR3. V and J are TRBV5-1 and TRBJ1-6, with a possible D match to TRBD1 (6 bases). V lost 3 bases and J 7 bases, leaving 11 bases between the germline ends. The CDR3 is 14 amino acids. Germline-derived CDR1 and CDR2 are SGHRS and YFSETQ. The CDR3 spells CASSSGQPNSPLHF. DNA for the CDR3: TGCGCCAGCAGCTCCGGACAGCCAAATTCACCCCTCCACTTT.

The V call is TRBV5-6, the J call TRBJ1-3; D is unresolved. This CDR3 is built from 15 residues. The germline V gene encodes CDR1 SGHDT and CDR2 YYEEEE. Trimming pared 1 base from V and 0 bases from J, leaving 8 bases between. The CDR3 loop is CASSLKLYSGNTIYF. In DNA form, the CDR3 reads TGTGCCAGCAGCTTGAAGCTCTACTCTGGAAACACCATATATTTT. Full variable domain (missing parts from reference TRBV5-6 and TRBJ1-3): DAGVTQSPTHLIKTRGQQVTLRCSPKSGHDTVSWYQQALGQGPQFIFQYYEEEERQRGNFPDRFSGHQFPNYSSELNVNALLLGDSALYLCASSLKLYSGNTIYFGEGSWLTVV.

V and J are TRBV7-8 and TRBJ1-6; D is undetermined. This CDR3 contains 14 residues. Trimming took off 0 bases at V and 7 bases at J, with 7 bases between the two ends. Looked up from germline, CDR1 is SGHVS and CDR2 is FQNEAQ. The CDR3 nucleotides read TGTGCCAGCAGCTTAGCCGGATCAAATTCACCCCTCCACTTT. It is translated as CASSLAGSNSPLHF.

The chain joins TRBV2 to TRBJ1-1; TRBD1 matches 11 bases. The ends lost 7 bases at V and 4 bases at J; junction bases unmatched: 11. The CDR3 has 16 residues. Germline CDR1 and CDR2: SNHLY and FYNNEI. CDR3 sequence: CASNGDRGSPTTEAFF. CDR3 nucleotide sequence: TGTGCCAGCAATGGGGACAGGGGGTCCCCGACCACTGAAGCTTTCTTT.

In this sample, this clone turned up a few times. The chain has TRBV6-7 and TRBJ1-2; 7 bases are a match to TRBD1. TRBV6-7 is known as an ORF, though its function is uncertain. The CDR3 is 14 amino acids. J was trimmed by 4 bases and V by 6 bases; bases with no gene match: 8. CDR3 sequence reads: CASSRGGGSYGYTF. Here the CDR3 DNA reads TGTGCCAGCAGCCGAGGGGGCGGGAGCTATGGCTACACCTTC.

This chain links TRBV5-1 with TRBJ1-5; perhaps TRBD1 as D (5 bases). The germline V and J ends were trimmed by 2 bases and 4 bases, with 10 bases remaining between them. This CDR3 region has 14 residues. In germline, CDR1 is SGHRS, CDR2 YFSETQ. CDR3 protein: CASSFEGANQPQHF. In nucleotides, the CDR3 is TGCGCCAGCAGCTTCGAAGGGGCTAATCAGCCCCAGCATTTT.

This sequence joins TRBV30 and TRBJ2-3; D not certain. V gave up 2 bases and J gave up 6 bases, with 6 bases separating them. The V gene's germline CDR1 is GTSNPN and CDR2 SVGIG (reference sequence). The CDR3 contains 11 residues. The CDR3 region has the DNA TGTGCCTGGAGTTCTTCGGATACGCAGTATTTT. It translates to CAWSSSDTQYF.

The chain is built from TRBV25-1 and TRBJ2-7; the D is unclear. The CDR3 spans 14 residues. V was trimmed by 11 bases and J by 0 bases, leaving 17 bases between them. Per germline, CDR1 MGHDK and CDR2 SYGVNS. The CDR3 DNA follows: TGTGCCTCCGGGCTCGTCGGAAGCTCCTACGAGCAGTACTTC. This codes for CASGLVGSSYEQYF.

This chain connects TRBV10-2 to TRBJ1-4; tentative D call: TRBD1 (5 bases). Trimming removed 3 bases at V and 4 bases at J, with 15 bases between. The germline gives CDR1 WSHSY, CDR2 SAAADI. The CDR3 length is 16 residues. CDR3 sequence: CASSDVDRDFNEKLFF. CDR3 bases: TGCGCCAGCAGTGACGTCGACAGAGACTTTAATGAAAAACTGTTTTTT.

The rearrangement joins TRBV27 to TRBJ1-6; D unresolved. The length of the CDR3 is 16 residues. In germline, CDR1 is MNHEY, CDR2 SMNVEV (reference sequence). V lost 2 bases and J lost 0, with 8 bases in between. CDR3 nucleotides: TGTGCCAGCAGTTTAAACGTCCTCTCCTATAATTCACCCCTCCACTTT. The encoded protein is CASSLNVLSYNSPLHF.

The rearrangement uses TRBV30 and TRBJ2-5; 10 bases match TRBD2. The germline V gene encodes CDR1 GTSNPN and CDR2 SVGIG (reference sequence). The CDR3 consists of 14 residues. After removal of 4 bases from V and 5 bases from J, the junction contained 7 bases not matched to a gene. As DNA, the CDR3 is TGTGCCTGGAAAGCGGGAGGGCCTGTCGAGACCCAGTACTTC. Amino acids: CAWKAGGPVETQYF.